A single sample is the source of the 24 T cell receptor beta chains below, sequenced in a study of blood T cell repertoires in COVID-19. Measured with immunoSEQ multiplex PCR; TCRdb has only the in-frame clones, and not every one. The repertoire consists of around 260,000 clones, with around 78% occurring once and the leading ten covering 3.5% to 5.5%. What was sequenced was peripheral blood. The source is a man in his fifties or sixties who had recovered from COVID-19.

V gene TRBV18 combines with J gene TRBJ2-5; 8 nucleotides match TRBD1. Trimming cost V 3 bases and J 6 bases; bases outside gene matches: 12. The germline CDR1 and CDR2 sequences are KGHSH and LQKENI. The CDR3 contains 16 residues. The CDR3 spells CASSPTGRTGKQTQYF. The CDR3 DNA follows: TGTGCCAGCTCACCCACGGGACGGACAGGGAAACAGACCCAGTACTTC.

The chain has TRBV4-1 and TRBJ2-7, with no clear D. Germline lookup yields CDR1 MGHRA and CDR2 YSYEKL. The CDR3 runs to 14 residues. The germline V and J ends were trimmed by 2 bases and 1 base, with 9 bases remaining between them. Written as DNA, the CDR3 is TGCGCCAGCAGCCAACCGACAACTTCCTACGAGCAGTACTTC. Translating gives CASSQPTTSYEQYF.

The CDR3 DNA reads TGTGCCAGCAGCGTATTGAGCGCTAGCACAGATACGCAGTATTTT. Translated, it gives CASSVLSASTDTQYF. This chain uses TRBV9 with TRBJ2-3; the D is unclear. The CDR3 spans 15 residues. The V end was cut by 1 base, the J end by 0 bases, with 9 bases between. Looked up from germline, CDR1 is SGDLS and CDR2 is YYNGEE.

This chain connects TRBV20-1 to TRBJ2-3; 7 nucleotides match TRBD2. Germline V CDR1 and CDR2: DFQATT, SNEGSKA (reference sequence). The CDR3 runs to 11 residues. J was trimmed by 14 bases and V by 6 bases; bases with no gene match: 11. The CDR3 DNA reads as TGCAGTGCCGGAGGGAGGGAATCTCGGTATTTT. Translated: CSAGGRESRYF.

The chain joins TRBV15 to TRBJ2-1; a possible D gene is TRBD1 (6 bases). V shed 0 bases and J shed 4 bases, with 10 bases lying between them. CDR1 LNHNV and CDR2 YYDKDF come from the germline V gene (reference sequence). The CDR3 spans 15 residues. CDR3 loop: CATSRERQAYNEQFF. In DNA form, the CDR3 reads TGTGCCACCAGCAGAGAAAGACAGGCGTACAATGAGCAGTTCTTC.

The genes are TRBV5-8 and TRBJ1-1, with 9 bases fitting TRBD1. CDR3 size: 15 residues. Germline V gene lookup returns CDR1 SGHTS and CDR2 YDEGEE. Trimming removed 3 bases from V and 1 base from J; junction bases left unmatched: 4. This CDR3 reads CASSYVQGANTEAFF. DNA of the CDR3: TGTGCCAGCAGCTACGTACAGGGGGCGAACACTGAAGCTTTCTTT.

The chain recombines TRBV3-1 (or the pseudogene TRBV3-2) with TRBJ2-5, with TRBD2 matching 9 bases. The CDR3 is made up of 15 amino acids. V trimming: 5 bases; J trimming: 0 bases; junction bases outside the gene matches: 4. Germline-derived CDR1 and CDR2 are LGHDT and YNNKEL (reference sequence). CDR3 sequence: CASSYSGSYQETQYF. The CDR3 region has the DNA TGTGCCAGCAGCTATAGCGGGAGTTACCAAGAGACCCAGTACTTC.

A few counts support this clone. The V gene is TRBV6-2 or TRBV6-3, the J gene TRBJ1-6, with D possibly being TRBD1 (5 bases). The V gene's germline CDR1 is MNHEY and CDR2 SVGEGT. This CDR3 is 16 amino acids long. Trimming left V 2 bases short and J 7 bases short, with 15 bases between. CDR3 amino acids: CASSYLSDGANSPLHF. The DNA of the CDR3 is TGTGCCAGCAGTTACCTGAGCGATGGGGCGAATTCACCCCTCCACTTT.

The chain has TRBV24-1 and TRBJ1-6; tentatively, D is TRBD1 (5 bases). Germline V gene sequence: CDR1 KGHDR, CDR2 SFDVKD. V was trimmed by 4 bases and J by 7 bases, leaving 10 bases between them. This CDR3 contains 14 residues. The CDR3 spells CATSEGRANSPLHF. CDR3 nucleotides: TGTGCCACCAGTGAAGGCAGGGCGAATTCACCCCTCCACTTT.

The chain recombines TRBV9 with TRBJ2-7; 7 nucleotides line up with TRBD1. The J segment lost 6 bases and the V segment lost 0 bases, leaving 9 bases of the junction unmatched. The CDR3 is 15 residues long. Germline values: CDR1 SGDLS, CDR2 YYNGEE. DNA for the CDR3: TGTGCCAGCAGCGTAGGAGTAACAGGGGCTGGCGAGCAGTACTTC. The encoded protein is CASSVGVTGAGEQYF.

The CDR3 loop reads CASSGLAGANTGELFF. The CDR3, as DNA: TGCGCCAGCAGCGGACTAGCGGGTGCCAACACCGGGGAGCTGTTTTTT. J is TRBJ2-2 and V is TRBV5-1; 11 positions match TRBD2. The length of the CDR3 is 16 residues. Germline V lookup: CDR1 SGHRS, CDR2 YFSETQ. The V gene end was trimmed by 4 bases and the J gene end by 2 bases; junction bases not matched to a gene: 4.

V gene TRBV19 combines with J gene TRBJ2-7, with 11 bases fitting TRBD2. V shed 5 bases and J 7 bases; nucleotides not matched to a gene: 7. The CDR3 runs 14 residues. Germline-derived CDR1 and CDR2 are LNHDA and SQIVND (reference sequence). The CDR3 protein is CASSLLAGAREQYF. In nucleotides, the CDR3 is TGTGCCAGTAGTCTACTAGCGGGAGCTCGGGAGCAGTACTTC.

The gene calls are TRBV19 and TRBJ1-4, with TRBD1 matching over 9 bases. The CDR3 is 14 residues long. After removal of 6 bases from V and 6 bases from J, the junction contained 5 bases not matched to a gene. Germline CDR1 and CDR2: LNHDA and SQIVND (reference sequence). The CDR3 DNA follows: TGTGCCAGTAGCTGGACAGGGGTATATGAAAAACTGTTTTTT. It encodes CASSWTGVYEKLFF.

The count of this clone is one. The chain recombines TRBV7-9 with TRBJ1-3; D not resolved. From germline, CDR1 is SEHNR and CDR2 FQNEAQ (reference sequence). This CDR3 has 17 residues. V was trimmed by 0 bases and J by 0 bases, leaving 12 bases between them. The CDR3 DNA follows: TGTGCCAGCAGCTTAGCAAATGTGGTACTCTCTGGAAACACCATATATTTT. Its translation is CASSLANVVLSGNTIYF. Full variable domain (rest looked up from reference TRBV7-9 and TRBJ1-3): DTGVSQNPRHKITKRGQNVTFRCDPISEHNRLYWYRQTLGQGPEFLTYFQNEAQLEKSRLLSDRFSAERPKGSFSTLEIQRTEQGDSAMYLCASSLANVVLSGNTIYFGEGSWLTVV.

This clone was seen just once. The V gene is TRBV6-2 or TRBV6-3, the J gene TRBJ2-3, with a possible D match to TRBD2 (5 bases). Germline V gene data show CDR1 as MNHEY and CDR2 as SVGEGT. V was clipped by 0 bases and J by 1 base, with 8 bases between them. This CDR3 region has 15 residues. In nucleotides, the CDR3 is TGTGCCAGCAGTTACTCCGGACTCGGCACAGATACGCAGTATTTT. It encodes CASSYSGLGTDTQYF.

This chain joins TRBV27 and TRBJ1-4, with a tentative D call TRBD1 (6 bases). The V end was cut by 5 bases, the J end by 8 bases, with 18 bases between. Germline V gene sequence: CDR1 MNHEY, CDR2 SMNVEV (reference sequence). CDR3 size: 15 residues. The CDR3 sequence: CASSPRTYTGEKLFF. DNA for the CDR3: TGTGCCAGCAGTCCGCGGACATACACAGGGGAAAAACTGTTTTTT. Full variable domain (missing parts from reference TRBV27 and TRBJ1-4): EAQVTQNPRYLITVTGKKLTVTCSQNMNHEYMSWYRQDPGLGLRQIYYSMNVEVTDKGDVPEGYKVSRKEKRNFPLILESPSPNQTSLYFCASSPRTYTGEKLFFGSGTQLSVL.

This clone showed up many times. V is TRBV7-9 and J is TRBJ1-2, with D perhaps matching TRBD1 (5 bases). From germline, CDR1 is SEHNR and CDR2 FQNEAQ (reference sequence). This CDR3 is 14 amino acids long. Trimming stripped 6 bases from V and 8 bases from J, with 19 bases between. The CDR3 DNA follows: TGTGCCAGCAGGCGGGAGGGGCCCCGAAGGGGCTACACCTTC. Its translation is CASRREGPRRGYTF.

The CDR3 sequence is CASMTGGHTEAFF. The CDR3 DNA reads as TGTGCCAGCATGACAGGGGGTCACACTGAAGCTTTCTTT. The chain is built from TRBV28 and TRBJ1-1; 9 positions match TRBD1. Germline assignment: CDR1 MDHEN and CDR2 SYDVKM. This CDR3 has 13 amino acids. Trimming at V came to 7 bases and at J to 3 bases, leaving 3 bases not matched to a gene.

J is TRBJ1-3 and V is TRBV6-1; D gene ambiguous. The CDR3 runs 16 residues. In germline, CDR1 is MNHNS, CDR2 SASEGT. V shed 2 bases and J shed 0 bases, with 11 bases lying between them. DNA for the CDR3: TGTGCCAGCAGTGAAAATACTATCAGCTCTGGAAACACCATATATTTT. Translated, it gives CASSENTISSGNTIYF.

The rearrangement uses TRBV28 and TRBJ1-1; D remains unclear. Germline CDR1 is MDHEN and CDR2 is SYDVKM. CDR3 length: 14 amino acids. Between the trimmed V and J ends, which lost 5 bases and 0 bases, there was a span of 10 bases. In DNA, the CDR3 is TGTGCCAGCAGTGACTGGTCTCTGAACACTGAAGCTTTCTTT. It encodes CASSDWSLNTEAFF.

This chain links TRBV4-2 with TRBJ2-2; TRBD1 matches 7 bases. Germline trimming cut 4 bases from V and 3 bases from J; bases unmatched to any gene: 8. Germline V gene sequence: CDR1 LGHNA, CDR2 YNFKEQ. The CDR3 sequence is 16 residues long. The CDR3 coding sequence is TGTGCCAGCAGCCCCACAGGGGTGGTAGACACCGGGGAGCTGTTTTTT. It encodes CASSPTGVVDTGELFF.

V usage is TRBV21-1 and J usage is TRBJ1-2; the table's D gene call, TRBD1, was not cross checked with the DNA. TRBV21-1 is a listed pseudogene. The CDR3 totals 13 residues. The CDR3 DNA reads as TGTGCCAGCAGCAAAGGACAGGGTGCTGGCTACACCTTC. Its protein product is CASSKGQGAGYTF.

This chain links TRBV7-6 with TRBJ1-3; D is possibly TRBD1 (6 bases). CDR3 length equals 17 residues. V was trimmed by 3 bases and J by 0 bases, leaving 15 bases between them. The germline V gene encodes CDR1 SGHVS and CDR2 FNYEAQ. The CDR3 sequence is CASSLLPGQSSGNTIYF. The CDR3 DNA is TGTGCCAGCAGCTTGCTCCCGGGACAAAGCTCTGGAAACACCATATATTTT.

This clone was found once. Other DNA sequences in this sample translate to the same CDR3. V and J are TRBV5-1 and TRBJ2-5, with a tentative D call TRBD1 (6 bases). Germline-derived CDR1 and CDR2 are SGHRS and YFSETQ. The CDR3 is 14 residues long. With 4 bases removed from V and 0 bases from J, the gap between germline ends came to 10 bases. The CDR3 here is CASSLGQYQETQYF. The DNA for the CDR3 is TGCGCCAGCAGCCTCGGACAGTACCAAGAGACCCAGTACTTC.